Below, 17 T cell receptor beta chains from the same sample are listed, as sequenced in a study of Graves' ophthalmopathy and Graves' hyperthyroidism (dated by TCRdb to the late 2010s). Sequencing took place on an Illumina HiSeq 2000. TCR beta CDR3 regions were amplified from RNA transcripts for repertoire sequencing. The first round of RT-PCR was done with HTBI primers and the Qiagen OneStep RT-PCR kit, and was followed by a second round of multiplex PCR, then size selection and purification. TCRdb cleaned the public reads at Q25 with fastp, built clones with MiXCR and kept in-frame beta chains. Every distinct CDR3 protein forms one entry, paired with its most common genes and DNA. The sample includes a few hundred thousand distinct CDR3 sequences, with around a fifth observed a single time. Jointly, the top ten make up 2.5% to 3% of the sample. The sequencing sample was made of peripheral blood. The receptors come from a woman in her late teens or twenties with stable Graves' hyperthyroidism. Donor details come from another sample of the same person, matched by shared clones.

V usage is TRBV7-2 and J usage is TRBJ2-5; a weak D match, TRBD2 (6 bases). V lost 5 bases to trimming and J lost 2 bases, with 12 bases between them. From germline, CDR1 is SGHTA and CDR2 FQGNSA. This CDR3 contains 14 residues. The CDR3 region has the DNA TGTGCCAGCAGCGGAGGGGCCAAGCAAGAGACCCAGTACTTC. Translation gives CASSGGAKQETQYF.

This clonotype has a handful of counts. The chain recombines TRBV4-2 with TRBJ2-5, with 7 bases lining up with TRBD2. After removal of 0 bases from V and 0 bases from J, the junction contained 16 bases not matched to a gene. CDR3 length equals 20 residues. Germline values: CDR1 LGHNA, CDR2 YNFKEQ. The DNA for the CDR3 is TGTGCCAGCAGCCAAGATTGGCTAGCGGCCCTACAGTCGTACCAAGAGACCCAGTACTTC. Translating gives CASSQDWLAALQSYQETQYF.

This sequence joins TRBV10-3 and TRBJ2-7, with TRBD2 matching over 9 bases. From germline, CDR1 is ENHRY and CDR2 SYGVKD. CDR3 length equals 13 residues. J lost 5 bases, V lost 10 bases, and 9 bases had no gene match. DNA of the CDR3: TGTGCCACCAGCGGGAGGCCCGTCGACGAGCAGTACTTC. It yields the protein CATSGRPVDEQYF.

This clonotype appeared many times. The V gene is TRBV5-1, the J gene TRBJ2-7; 9 bases fit TRBD2. The CDR3 length is 15 residues. V was clipped by 3 bases and J by 4 bases; unmatched bases: 8. Germline loops: CDR1 SGHRS, CDR2 YFSETQ. The CDR3 spells CASSSMAGGRYEQYF. The CDR3 DNA is TGCGCCAGCAGCTCGATGGCGGGAGGGAGGTACGAGCAGTACTTC.

This clonotype was found many times. The chain uses TRBV20-1 and TRBJ2-7; D is perhaps TRBD1 (6 bases). This CDR3 spans 12 amino acids. Between the trimmed V and J ends, which lost 3 bases and 5 bases, there was a span of 11 bases. CDR1 is DFQATT and CDR2 is SNEGSKA in the germline V gene (reference sequence). CDR3 bases: TGCAGTGCTAGCCAAGGGGGACACGAGCAGTACTTC. Translating gives CSASQGGHEQYF.

This clonotype was seen repeatedly, ten times or more. The rearrangement links TRBV7-9 to TRBJ2-7; TRBD1 matches 11 bases. V lost 2 bases, J lost 3 bases, and 3 bases stayed unmatched. The CDR3 loop spans 15 amino acids. Germline-derived CDR1 and CDR2 are SEHNR and FQNEAQ (reference sequence). The CDR3 region has the DNA TGTGCCAGCAGCTTACTCGGGACAGGGGGCTACGAGCAGTACTTC. Translated, it gives CASSLLGTGGYEQYF.

Written as DNA, the CDR3 is TGTGCCAGCAGCCCCGACAGGGCGGTAGAGACCCAGTACTTC. Translating it yields CASSPDRAVETQYF. V usage is TRBV7-9 and J usage is TRBJ2-5; 7 positions match TRBD1. The CDR3 contains 14 residues. Germline lookup yields CDR1 SEHNR and CDR2 FQNEAQ (reference sequence). The V gene end was trimmed by 5 bases and the J gene end by 4 bases; junction bases not matched to a gene: 7. The entire variable domain, with the rest obtained from reference TRBV7-9 and TRBJ2-5, is as follows: DTGVSQNPRHKITKRGQNVTFRCDPISEHNRLYWYRQTLGQGPEFLTYFQNEAQLEKSRLLSDRFSAERPKGSFSTLEIQRTEQGDSAMYLCASSPDRAVETQYFGPGTRLLVL.

This clonotype was detected many times. The chain uses TRBV6-2 or TRBV6-3 and TRBJ2-6; 8 nucleotides agree with TRBD1. J gave up 1 base and V 6 bases, and 8 bases lay outside the gene matches. The CDR3 runs to 17 residues. Germline lookup yields CDR1 MNHEY and CDR2 SVGEGT. The CDR3 region has the DNA TGTGCCAGCAGATCCGACAGGGGTAGGTCTGGGGCCAACGTCCTGACTTTC. Protein sequence: CASRSDRGRSGANVLTF.

This clonotype was counted a few times. The chain is built from TRBV7-2 and TRBJ2-2; D perhaps matches TRBD2 (6 bases). CDR3 length: 15 residues. Germline CDR1 is SGHTA and CDR2 is FQGNSA. V gave up 5 bases and J gave up 7 bases, with 17 bases separating them. The CDR3 spells CASSPRGGRNGELFF. CDR3 in DNA: TGTGCCAGCAGCCCCCGAGGAGGGCGGAACGGGGAGCTGTTTTTT.

V usage is TRBV6-1 and J usage is TRBJ1-1; 7 nucleotides align to TRBD1. The CDR3 extends over 15 amino acids. Trimming took 5 bases from V and 8 from J; bases not matched to a gene: 14. Germline V gene lookup returns CDR1 MNHNS and CDR2 SASEGT. Here the CDR3 DNA reads TGTGCCAGCAGTATCGGGACAGTCACTCCTTCCGAAGCTTTCTTT. Protein product: CASSIGTVTPSEAFF.

This clonotype was detected ten times or more. The V gene is TRBV11-2, the J gene TRBJ2-7, with D perhaps TRBD2 (6 bases). Germline V gene lookup returns CDR1 SGHAT and CDR2 FQNNGV. The CDR3 is 15 residues long. Between the trimmed V and J ends, which lost 0 bases and 3 bases, there was a span of 12 bases. In nucleotides, the CDR3 is TGTGCCAGCAGCTTAGAAGGCGGGGCCCTCTACGAGCAGTACTTC. Residues: CASSLEGGALYEQYF. The whole variable domain, remainder taken from reference TRBV11-2 and TRBJ2-7, is EAGVAQSPRYKIIEKRQSVAFWCNPISGHATLYWYQQILGQGPKLLIQFQNNGVVDDSQLPKDRFSAERLKGVDSTLKIQPAKLEDSAVYLCASSLEGGALYEQYFGPGTRLTVT.

This clonotype came up once. This sequence joins TRBV7-8 and TRBJ1-5; possibly TRBD1 for D (5 bases). Deletions cut 5 bases from V and 5 bases from J, with 19 bases between. Germline values: CDR1 SGHVS, CDR2 FQNEAQ. The CDR3 covers 16 residues. The CDR3 DNA follows: TGTGCCAGCAGCCCCGGGAGGAGGGGCGCCCATCAGCCCCAGCATTTT. Translated: CASSPGRRGAHQPQHF.

The table lists this clonotype with a few counts. The genes are TRBV3-1 and TRBJ2-7; D perhaps matches TRBD2 (5 bases). This CDR3 comprises 16 residues. Germline V gives CDR1 LGHDT, CDR2 YNNKEL (reference sequence). V lost 0 bases and J lost 2, with 14 bases in between. The CDR3 coding sequence is TGTGCCAGCAGCCAAGATCAAGGTCGGAGGACCTACGAGCAGTACTTC. It is translated as CASSQDQGRRTYEQYF.

This chain connects TRBV6-5 to TRBJ1-6, with a possible D match to TRBD1 (5 bases). The CDR3 is 14 residues long. Germline V gene data show CDR1 as MNHEY and CDR2 as SVGAGI. Deletions cut 2 bases from V and 7 bases from J, with 9 bases between. The CDR3 here is CASSYRGWNSPLHF. CDR3 nucleotides: TGTGCCAGCAGTTACAGGGGATGGAATTCACCCCTCCACTTT.

By share, this clonotype ranks as medium-sized (0.01 to 0.1%). V is TRBV12-3 or TRBV12-4 and J is TRBJ2-5; D uncertain. The length of the CDR3 is 17 residues. Trimming shortened V by 3 bases and J by 0 bases, and 17 bases separated the two germline ends. The CDR3 region has the DNA TGTGCCAGCAGTTTTAGTGTTCAAACCAAGTACCAAGAGACCCAGTACTTC. Amino acid sequence: CASSFSVQTKYQETQYF.

Ten or more counts support this clonotype. This chain uses TRBV7-2 with TRBJ1-1; possibly TRBD1 for D (5 bases). The CDR3 runs 16 residues. Trimming left V 0 bases short and J 1 base short, with 12 bases between. Germline assignment: CDR1 SGHTA and CDR2 FQGNSA. CDR3 in DNA: TGTGCCAGCAGCTTAGCTGGTGGGGCATCGAACACTGAAGCTTTCTTT. Translation gives CASSLAGGASNTEAFF.

At least ten counts were recorded for this clonotype. The chain couples TRBV6-2 or TRBV6-3 to TRBJ1-1; TRBD1 aligns across 9 bases. Germline V gene data show CDR1 as MNHEY and CDR2 as SVGEGT. J lost 3 bases, V lost 6 bases, and 8 bases had no gene match. The CDR3 extends over 15 amino acids. As DNA, the CDR3 is TGTGCCAGCAGCCAACCGACAGGGGGGGACACTGAAGCTTTCTTT. Protein product: CASSQPTGGDTEAFF.